The source of this TCR beta chain is a study of shared clonotypes between healthy human individuals. About the study: The people who gave samples were a couple of women and three men aged 18 to 49.

This CDR3 has 11 residues. Germline CDR1 reads SEHNR; CDR2 reads FQNEAQ (reference sequence). V lost 8 bases to trimming and J lost 8 bases, with 9 bases between them. Overall study findings and caveats: Researchers sampled blood only, noting tissue repertoires likely differ. Among non-shared clonotypes, generation probabilities were lower than among those shared by all four donors. A generally larger estimated richness was seen in naive subsets than in memory subsets.

This clone was counted a single time. What it binds is not known. Sequencing was performed with immunoSEQ multiplex PCR; in TCRdb, only in-frame clones are kept and a portion is missing. The table records a few million clones, around 90% of them present only once. V and J are TRBV7-9 and TRBJ1-4; unclear D gene. The specimen sequenced was naive CD4+ T cells sorted from blood. The subset here: CD45RA+ positively selected. The TCR sequence derives from a man aged 18 to 35 in good health. CDR3 residues: CASSTAEKLFF. CDR3 in DNA: TGTGCCAGCTCGACGGCGGAAAAACTGTTTTTT.